These T cell receptor beta chains were read from a single sample in a study of neurological immune-mediated disorders. TCRdb used MiXCR to reprocess the 5' RACE reads, holding one entry per CDR3 protein. Of 39,000 or so distinct CDR3 sequences listed, roughly 2.5% are singletons. Sequencing input: PBMCs. Receptors were obtained from a man aged 25 to 45 with multiple sclerosis. Both conserved end residues are part of each CDR3. Each record gives: clone size, D gene, J gene, V gene, CDR3 protein, CDR3 DNA. A D gene is named only where the DNA matches it firmly. The size field reads how often the clone was seen (once, few, many) or a class if it is expanded.

many . TRBJ2-3 TRBV4-2 CASSPEYRAVADTQYF TGTGCCAGCAGCCCCGAGTACAGGGCCGTTGCAGATACGCAGTATTTT
many TRBD1 TRBJ2-3 TRBV20-1 CSARPYDRGIGTDTQYF TGCAGTGCTAGACCCTACGACAGGGGGATAGGGACAGATACGCAGTATTTT
many TRBD2 TRBJ2-3 TRBV12-3/TRBV12-4 CASSTSGGRWQYF TGTGCCAGCAGTACTAGCGGGGGCCGGTGGCAGTATTTT
many TRBD1 TRBJ1-1 TRBV20-1 CSARLIHRGLDTEAFF TGCAGTGCTAGATTAATTCACAGGGGGCTGGACACTGAAGCTTTCTTT
many TRBD2 TRBJ2-5 TRBV7-2 CASSLKGGTSGQETQYF TGTGCCAGCAGCTTAAAGGGCGGGACTAGCGGCCAAGAGACCCAGTACTTC
many . TRBJ2-5 TRBV5-1 CASSLGPAGTLQETQYF TGCGCCAGCAGCTTGGGGCCGGCAGGGACCCTACAAGAGACCCAGTACTTC
many . TRBJ2-5 TRBV5-1 CASSQDGEETQYF TGCGCCAGCAGCCAGGACGGGGAGGAGACCCAGTACTTC
many TRBD2 TRBJ2-1 TRBV12-3/TRBV12-4 CASSLRSLGLAGGYNEQFF TGTGCCAGCAGTTTGAGGTCGTTGGGACTAGCGGGGGGGTACAATGAGCAGTTCTTC
once . TRBJ2-7 TRBV20-1 CSAMVQGPIYEQYF TGCAGTGCTATGGTTCAGGGACCGATATACGAGCAGTACTTC
many . TRBJ2-1 TRBV5-1 CASSFRSSLDEQFF TGCGCCAGCAGCTTTAGGTCTAGCCTTGATGAGCAGTTCTTC
many . TRBJ1-4 TRBV6-6 CASSYGWVTNEKLFF TGTGCCAGCAGTTACGGTTGGGTGACTAATGAAAAACTGTTTTTT